The 29 T cell receptor beta chains below all came from one sample that was sequenced in a study of blood T cell repertoires in COVID-19. Produced via immunoSEQ multiplex PCR; TCRdb's table is partial and in-frame only. The top ten hold around 8.2% of the sample, which has 150,000 or so clones, 65% to 90% seen once. The sequenced sample consisted of peripheral blood. These receptors were taken from a man aged 60 to 69 with acute or convalescent COVID-19.

The rearrangement links TRBV13 to TRBJ1-1; no clear D gene. The CDR3 totals 17 residues. V lost 7 bases and J lost 0, with 21 bases in between. CDR1 PRHDT and CDR2 FYEKMQ come from the germline V gene (reference sequence). The DNA of the CDR3 is TGTGCCAGCATCGACCAACCCGGGGTGGGCGTGAACACTGAAGCTTTCTTT. It yields the protein CASIDQPGVGVNTEAFF. The whole variable domain, remainder taken from reference TRBV13 and TRBJ1-1, is AAGVIQSPRHLIKEKRETATLKCYPIPRHDTVYWYQQGPGQDPQFLISFYEKMQSDKGSIPDRFSAQQFSDYHSELNMSSLELGDSALYFCASIDQPGVGVNTEAFFGQGTRLTVV.

The chain combines TRBV5-1 with TRBJ2-1; D is uncertain. The CDR3 length is 14 residues. V lost 1 base, J lost 2 bases, and 7 bases lay in between. Germline V gene lookup returns CDR1 SGHRS and CDR2 YFSETQ. The CDR3 sequence: CASSLTNTYNEQFF. The CDR3 DNA is TGCGCCAGCAGCTTGACTAATACCTACAATGAGCAGTTCTTC.

The chain couples TRBV7-9 to TRBJ2-1, with TRBD2 matching 7 bases. With V trimmed by 5 bases and J by 5 bases, 12 bases remained unmatched. CDR1 is SEHNR and CDR2 is FQNEAQ in the germline V gene (reference sequence). The CDR3 runs 16 residues. CDR3: CASSPTRGRANNEQFF. CDR3 DNA: TGTGCCAGCAGCCCGACGAGAGGGAGGGCCAACAATGAGCAGTTCTTC.

The chain carries TRBV28 and TRBJ2-1, with 10 bases lining up with TRBD2. CDR1 is MDHEN, CDR2 SYDVKM, per germline. V was clipped by 6 bases and J by 5 bases; unmatched bases: 10. This CDR3 is 16 amino acids long. The CDR3 DNA follows: TGTGCCAGCAGCCTAATACTAGCGGGACTTAACAATGAGCAGTTCTTC. Its translation: CASSLILAGLNNEQFF.

DNA for the CDR3: TGTGCCAGCAACACGGGGGGTGATTCACCCCTCCACTTT. Amino acids: CASNTGGDSPLHF. The chain joins TRBV11-2 to TRBJ1-6, with a weak D call TRBD1 (5 bases). Looked up from germline, CDR1 is SGHAT and CDR2 is FQNNGV. V shed 7 bases and J shed 8 bases, with 12 bases lying between them. CDR3 size: 13 residues.

V gene TRBV28 combines with J gene TRBJ2-2; 7 bases are a match to TRBD1. The CDR3 loop spans 15 amino acids. Losses at the gene ends were 5 bases for V and 0 bases for J; bases not matched to a gene: 3. Per germline, CDR1 MDHEN and CDR2 SYDVKM. The CDR3 loop reads CASSQGGANTGELFF. Here the CDR3 DNA reads TGTGCCAGCAGTCAAGGGGGCGCGAACACCGGGGAGCTGTTTTTT.

V and J are TRBV6-6 and TRBJ2-5; TRBD2 aligns across 10 bases. The CDR3 consists of 14 residues. Trimming took 8 bases from V and 6 from J; bases not matched to a gene: 9. Germline V gene data show CDR1 as MNHNY and CDR2 as SVGAGI (reference sequence). In DNA form, the CDR3 reads TGTGCCAGCTCTTTAGCGGGAGGTTTGAAGACCCAGTACTTC. Translating gives CASSLAGGLKTQYF.

The chain recombines TRBV21-1 with TRBJ2-3; no check of the table's D call, TRBD2, against the DNA was made. TRBV21-1 is a documented pseudogene. The CDR3 contains 17 residues. The CDR3 spells CASFGGPGAQSTDTQYF. The CDR3 nucleotides read TGTGCCAGCTTCGGGGGTCCAGGAGCGCAAAGCACAGATACGCAGTATTTT.

Notes on this clone: The junction and the germline gene differ at one end; a read error may be behind it. The chain couples TRBV6-5 to TRBJ2-2; 10 nucleotides match TRBD2. The CDR3 sequence is 16 residues long. Germline V gene lookup returns CDR1 MNHEY and CDR2 SVGAGI. This CDR3 is CASSHSLAGAPGELFF. For the CDR3, the DNA is TGTGCCAGCAGTCACTCGCTAGCGGGAGCCCCCGGGGAGCTGTTTTTT.

This clone was seen only a few times. V gene TRBV19 combines with J gene TRBJ1-4, with D hard to call. Germline V gives CDR1 LNHDA, CDR2 SQIVND (reference sequence). V was clipped by 2 bases and J by 0 bases, with 10 bases between them. CDR3 length: 16 amino acids. This chain's CDR3 is CASSISEGATNEKLFF. DNA for the CDR3: TGTGCCAGTAGTATAAGTGAAGGAGCAACTAATGAAAAACTGTTTTTT. The full variable domain, in which reference TRBV19 and TRBJ1-4 provide the parts outside the CDR3, is DGGITQSPKYLFRKEGQNVTLSCEQNLNHDAMYWYRQDPGQGLRLIYYSQIVNDFQKGDIAEGYSVSREKKESFPLTVTSAQKNPTAFYLCASSISEGATNEKLFFGSGTQLSVL.

The rearrangement uses TRBV5-1 and TRBJ2-1; D remains ambiguous. Germline V gives CDR1 SGHRS, CDR2 YFSETQ. The CDR3 runs 13 residues. V was shortened by 0 bases and J by 8 bases, with 9 bases between the two germline ends. CDR3 protein: CASSLALSDEQFF. The CDR3 DNA reads as TGCGCCAGCAGCTTGGCCCTCTCTGATGAGCAGTTCTTC.

The rearrangement uses TRBV19 and TRBJ1-4; D is uncertain. Trimming removed 5 bases from V and 13 bases from J, with 17 bases in between. Germline V gene lookup returns CDR1 LNHDA and CDR2 SQIVND (reference sequence). The CDR3 runs to 13 residues. CDR3: CASSFAPRSILFF. The CDR3 DNA follows: TGTGCCAGTAGTTTCGCACCCCGGTCTATACTGTTTTTT.

The J gene is TRBJ1-1, the V gene TRBV6-4, with D possibly matching TRBD1 (5 bases). Germline V gene data show CDR1 as MRHNA and CDR2 as SNTAGT. The CDR3 contains 17 residues. V was pared by 7 bases and J by 11 bases, with 32 bases between. The CDR3 here is CASIWGGLEGVMRVAFF. In DNA, the CDR3 is TGTGCCAGCATATGGGGAGGCCTTGAAGGGGTGATGAGGGTGGCTTTCTTT.

V and J are TRBV30 and TRBJ1-2, with 7 bases fitting TRBD1. The V and J ends lost 3 bases and 5 bases, in that order; junction bases with no gene match: 6. The CDR3 is made up of 13 amino acids. The germline gives CDR1 GTSNPN, CDR2 SVGIG (reference sequence). CDR3 sequence reads: CAWSRGIGYGYTF. The CDR3 DNA reads as TGTGCCTGGAGCAGGGGGATTGGGTATGGCTACACCTTC.

This rearrangement joins TRBV6-6 to TRBJ2-3; 9 bases are a match to TRBD1. From germline, CDR1 is MNHNY and CDR2 SVGAGI (reference sequence). V gave up 5 bases and J gave up 1 base; unmatched junction bases: 10. This CDR3 comprises 17 residues. The CDR3 region has the DNA TGTGCCAGCAGTCCAACTCATGGGACAGGGCGCACAGATACGCAGTATTTT. It is translated as CASSPTHGTGRTDTQYF.

The V gene is TRBV10-1, the J gene TRBJ1-2; 7 bases map to TRBD1. The V gene end was trimmed by 6 bases and the J gene end by 4 bases; junction bases not matched to a gene: 5. This CDR3 comprises 13 residues. The germline CDR1 and CDR2 sequences are WNHNN and SYGVQD (reference sequence). In DNA, the CDR3 is TGCGCCAGCAGCGGGGGACAGCCCTATGGCTACACCTTC. It yields the protein CASSGGQPYGYTF.

The chain uses TRBV5-1 and TRBJ2-2, with unresolved D. Trimming cost V 5 bases and J 0 bases, with 8 bases left between them. The CDR3 has 14 amino acids. Germline V gene data show CDR1 as SGHRS and CDR2 as YFSETQ. CDR3 in DNA: TGCGCCAGCAGGACCACAGCGAACACCGGGGAGCTGTTTTTT. This codes for CASRTTANTGELFF. Combining the CDR3 with reference TRBV5-1 and TRBJ2-2 gives the whole variable domain KAGVTQTPRYLIKTRGQQVTLSCSPISGHRSVSWYQQTPGQGLQFLFEYFSETQRNKGNFPGRFSGRQFSNSRSEMNVSTLELGDSALYLCASRTTANTGELFFGEGSRLTVL.

The chain joins TRBV27 to TRBJ2-1; TRBD1 is a possible D gene (5 bases). CDR3 size: 14 residues. V shed 8 bases and J shed 1 base, with 12 bases lying between them. Germline loops: CDR1 MNHEY, CDR2 SMNVEV (reference sequence). The CDR3 spells CASGSRGSYNEQFF. Here the CDR3 DNA reads TGTGCCAGCGGGTCAAGGGGTTCCTACAATGAGCAGTTCTTC.

V and J are TRBV6-5 and TRBJ1-2; the D is unclear. Trimming stripped 0 bases from V and 8 bases from J, with 10 bases between. The CDR3 contains 13 residues. Germline V gives CDR1 MNHEY, CDR2 SVGAGI. The DNA for the CDR3 is TGTGCCAGCAGTTACTCGGGGAGTAGCGGCTACACCTTC. This gives the protein CASSYSGSSGYTF.

The chain joins TRBV30 to TRBJ1-2; 10 nucleotides match TRBD1. Germline loops: CDR1 GTSNPN, CDR2 SVGIG (reference sequence). The CDR3 totals 13 residues. Losses at the gene ends were 1 base for V and 5 bases for J; bases not matched to a gene: 1. The CDR3 DNA sequence: TGTGCCTGGAGTGGGGGACAGGGGTATGGCTACACCTTC. This translates into CAWSGGQGYGYTF.

V usage is TRBV24-1 and J usage is TRBJ2-3; TRBD1 matches at 7 bases. CDR3 length equals 14 residues. Germline assignment: CDR1 KGHDR and CDR2 SFDVKD. V shed 3 bases, J shed 3 bases, and the junction held 2 bases outside the gene matches. The CDR3 loop reads CATSDPQGTDTQYF. The CDR3 DNA is TGTGCCACCAGTGATCCACAGGGGACAGATACGCAGTATTTT.

This chain joins TRBV11-2 and TRBJ2-5; 15 bases align to TRBD2. There are 16 residues in the CDR3. Germline trimming cut 3 bases from V and 5 bases from J; bases unmatched to any gene: 4. Germline V lookup: CDR1 SGHAT, CDR2 FQNNGV. CDR3 sequence reads: CASSFLGTSGGETQYF. The CDR3 nucleotides are TGTGCCAGCAGCTTCCTCGGGACTAGCGGGGGGGAGACCCAGTACTTC.

This chain joins TRBV30 and TRBJ2-7, with TRBD1 matching 7 bases. The CDR3 has 13 amino acids. The V segment lost 3 bases and the J segment 2 bases; nucleotides outside the gene matches: 4. The germline V gene encodes CDR1 GTSNPN and CDR2 SVGIG (reference sequence). CDR3 sequence reads: CAWSPTGTYEQYF. The CDR3 DNA follows: TGTGCCTGGAGCCCGACAGGGACCTACGAGCAGTACTTC.

The rearrangement links TRBV5-1 to TRBJ2-7; perhaps TRBD2 as D (6 bases). Trimming removed 1 base at V and 5 bases at J, with 10 bases between. The CDR3 covers 13 residues. CDR1 SGHRS and CDR2 YFSETQ come from the germline V gene. The CDR3, as DNA: TGCGCCAGCAGCTTGCGACGGGAGAACGAGCAGTACTTC. Translated: CASSLRRENEQYF.

This rearrangement joins TRBV4-2 to TRBJ1-4; D ambiguous. The V end lost 1 base, the J end lost 4 bases, and 10 bases lay between the germline ends. The germline gives CDR1 LGHNA, CDR2 YNFKEQ. This CDR3 spans 15 amino acids. CDR3 sequence: CASSQGTADNEKLFF. DNA of the CDR3: TGTGCCAGCAGCCAAGGTACAGCAGATAATGAAAAACTGTTTTTT.

V is TRBV28 and J is TRBJ1-2; 8 bases fit TRBD1. The germline CDR1 and CDR2 sequences are MDHEN and SYDVKM. The CDR3 sequence is 13 residues long. The trim removed 5 bases at V and 8 bases at J, leaving 7 bases unmatched. CDR3 sequence: CASSGGQGEGYTF. CDR3 sequence (DNA): TGTGCCAGCAGTGGAGGACAGGGCGAAGGCTACACCTTC.

This clone came up a few times. The chain recombines TRBV27 with TRBJ2-1; D is unclear. CDR3 size: 14 residues. CDR1 MNHEY and CDR2 SMNVEV come from the germline V gene (reference sequence). V lost 3 bases, J lost 3 bases, and 9 bases lay in between. In nucleotides, the CDR3 is TGTGCCAGCAGTTTCGAGCGTTTCTACAATGAGCAGTTCTTC. This gives the protein CASSFERFYNEQFF.

The chain uses TRBV6-6 and TRBJ1-6; possible D gene TRBD1, 6 bases. The CDR3 consists of 16 residues. Germline-derived CDR1 and CDR2 are MNHNY and SVGAGI (reference sequence). Trimming took off 2 bases at V and 9 bases at J, with 17 bases between the two ends. Here the CDR3 reads CASSYPKGGQSSPLHF. In nucleotides, the CDR3 is TGTGCCAGCAGTTACCCGAAGGGGGGGCAGAGTTCACCCCTCCACTTT.

By frequency in the sample, this clone is medium-sized. This chain links TRBV7-8 with TRBJ2-7; D unresolved. This CDR3 contains 11 residues. The V gene lost 7 bases and the J gene lost 7 bases, with 11 bases spanning the gap. Germline values: CDR1 SGHVS, CDR2 FQNEAQ. The CDR3 coding sequence is TGTGCCAGCACCGACACCTCGGAGCAGTACTTC. This codes for CASTDTSEQYF. Combining the CDR3 with reference TRBV7-8 and TRBJ2-7 gives the whole variable domain GAGVSQSPRYKVAKRGQDVALRCDPISGHVSLFWYQQALGQGPEFLTYFQNEAQLDKSGLPSDRFFAERPEGSVSTLKIQRTQQEDSAVYLCASTDTSEQYFGPGTRLTVT.